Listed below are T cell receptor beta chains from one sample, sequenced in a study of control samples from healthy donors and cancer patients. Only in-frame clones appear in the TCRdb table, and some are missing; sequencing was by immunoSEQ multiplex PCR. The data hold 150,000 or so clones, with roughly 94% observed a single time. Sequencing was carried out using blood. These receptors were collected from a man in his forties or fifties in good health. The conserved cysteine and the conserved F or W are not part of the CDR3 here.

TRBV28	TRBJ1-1	ASLSGTVNTEAF
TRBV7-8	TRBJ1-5	ASTVSRLEPQH
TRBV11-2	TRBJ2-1	ASSSSRDRGYNEQF
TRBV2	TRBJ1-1	ASTGTGRNTEAF
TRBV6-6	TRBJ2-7	ASRGWDKESSYEQY
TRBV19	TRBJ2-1	ASSLPGSNEQF
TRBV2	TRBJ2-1	ASALNTGGNEQF
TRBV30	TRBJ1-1	AWSVLGGINTEAF
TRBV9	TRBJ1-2	ASSVEINRNPSSYGYT
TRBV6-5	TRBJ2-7	ASSLGQSYEQY
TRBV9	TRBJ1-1	ASSVDPGGGTEAF
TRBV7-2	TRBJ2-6	ASSLAGRELAGDSGANVLT
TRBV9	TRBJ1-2	ASTIHGGDYGYT
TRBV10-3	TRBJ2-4	AISDSRGGGTKNIQY
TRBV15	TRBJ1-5	ATRGQIYQPQH
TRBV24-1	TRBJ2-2	ATSRKTGELF
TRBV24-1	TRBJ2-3	ATSGGSGGGTDTQY
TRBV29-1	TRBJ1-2	SPTGQGGLASYGYT
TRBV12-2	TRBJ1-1	ASRLIRVAGTDSSSTEAF
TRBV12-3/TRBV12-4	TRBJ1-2	ASSLMANYGYT
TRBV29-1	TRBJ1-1	SVAGGTSEEAF
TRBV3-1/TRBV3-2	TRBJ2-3	ASSHTTRTQY
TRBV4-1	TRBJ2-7	ASSQPTVSYEQY
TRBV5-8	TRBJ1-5	ASSFLNQPQH
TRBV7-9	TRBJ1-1	ASSLGRSGGGGEAF
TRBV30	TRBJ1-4	AWSVLGGPSEKLF
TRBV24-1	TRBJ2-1	ATSASTGRGGANEQF